These 9 T cell receptor beta chains were all obtained from the same sample, sequenced in a study of T cells after yellow fever vaccination. TCRdb analysed the 5' RACE reads with MiXCR anew, one entry per CDR3 protein. The sample consists of approximately 300,000 distinct CDR3 sequences, around 7% of them appearing once. Sequences were derived from PBMCs, sampled about 49 days after the first yellow fever vaccination. These receptors originate from a man aged 18-30 years who received the YFV17D yellow fever vaccine.

This clonotype came up a few times. This chain uses TRBV5-1 with TRBJ2-5; 8 bases are shared with TRBD1. V lost 5 bases and J lost 5; bases outside the gene matches: 11. This CDR3 has 15 amino acids. Germline-derived CDR1 and CDR2 are SGHRS and YFSETQ. The CDR3 DNA reads as TGCGCCAGCAGGACTCAGACAGGGGAGTCGGAGACCCAGTACTTC. Translating it yields CASRTQTGESETQYF.

The chain links TRBV5-1 to TRBJ1-1, with 7 positions matching TRBD1. There are 16 residues in the CDR3. V lost 4 bases and J lost 7; bases outside the gene matches: 16. Germline CDR1 is SGHRS and CDR2 is YFSETQ. The CDR3 DNA reads as TGCGCCAGCAGCCCTGAAGGGGGCGCTTATTTAGGTGAAGCTTTCTTT. Amino acid sequence: CASSPEGGAYLGEAFF. The complete variable domain, with remaining parts taken from reference TRBV5-1 and TRBJ1-1, reads KAGVTQTPRYLIKTRGQQVTLSCSPISGHRSVSWYQQTPGQGLQFLFEYFSETQRNKGNFPGRFSGRQFSNSRSEMNVSTLELGDSALYLCASSPEGGAYLGEAFFGQGTRLTVV.

This clonotype was recorded many times. The CDR3: CASSYLGPSSGANVLTF. CDR3 bases: TGTGCCAGCAGTTACTTAGGGCCGAGCTCTGGGGCCAACGTCCTGACTTTC. This rearrangement joins TRBV6-2 or TRBV6-3 to TRBJ2-6, with unresolved D. The CDR3 spans 17 residues. V was cut by 1 base and J by 0 bases, with 10 bases left in between. Germline loops: CDR1 MNHEY, CDR2 SVGEGT.

The J gene is TRBJ1-5, the V gene TRBV19; a weak D match, TRBD1 (5 bases). CDR3 length equals 14 residues. Trimming removed 4 bases from V and 2 bases from J, with 9 bases in between. Looked up from germline, CDR1 is LNHDA and CDR2 is SQIVND (reference sequence). The CDR3 loop reads CASSSLGGNQPQHF. DNA for the CDR3: TGTGCCAGTAGTAGCTTGGGGGGCAATCAGCCCCAGCATTTT.

This clonotype was seen repeatedly, ten times or more. This chain joins TRBV6-1 and TRBJ1-5, with TRBD1 matching over 7 bases. V lost 8 bases, J lost 4 bases, and 14 bases stayed unmatched. The CDR3 length is 16 residues. Germline V gene lookup returns CDR1 MNHNS and CDR2 SASEGT. For the CDR3, the DNA is TGTGCCAGCGTGCCCAGTCGACAGGGAAAAAATCAGCCCCAGCATTTT. It specifies CASVPSRQGKNQPQHF.

The chain uses TRBV2 and TRBJ2-7; D is uncertain. The V gene lost 5 bases and the J gene lost 7 bases, with 9 bases spanning the gap. From germline, CDR1 is SNHLY and CDR2 FYNNEI. The CDR3 consists of 11 residues. The CDR3, as DNA: TGTGCCAGCAGTCCATTCAGGGAGCAGTACGTC. Its protein product is CASSPFREQYV.

The V gene is TRBV2, the J gene TRBJ2-5, with a weak D call TRBD2 (6 bases). Germline CDR1 reads SNHLY; CDR2 reads FYNNEI. V shed 2 bases and J shed 5 bases, with 12 bases lying between them. The CDR3 totals 14 residues. The CDR3 is CASSERRERETQYF. CDR3 in DNA: TGTGCCAGCAGTGAAAGGAGGGAGCGGGAGACCCAGTACTTC.

In this sample, this clonotype turned up many times. The rearrangement joins TRBV4-1 to TRBJ2-1; 7 nucleotides match TRBD2. CDR1 is MGHRA, CDR2 YSYEKL, per germline. The junction had 8 bases not matched to a gene; V was cut back by 6 bases and J by 0 bases. The CDR3 consists of 16 residues. The CDR3 loop reads CASSKGTGGSYNEQFF. CDR3 bases: TGCGCCAGCAGTAAAGGCACGGGGGGCTCCTACAATGAGCAGTTCTTC.

This clonotype was picked up many times. The rearrangement links TRBV12-3 or TRBV12-4 to TRBJ1-4, with 7 bases aligning to TRBD1. V shed 5 bases, J shed 0 bases, and the junction held 6 bases outside the gene matches. This CDR3 is 16 amino acids long. DNA of the CDR3: TGTGCCAGCAGTCCGGACAGGCTGGCAACTAATGAAAAACTGTTTTTT. The encoded protein is CASSPDRLATNEKLFF.